A selection of T cell receptor beta chains follows, all from one sample in a study of cytomegalovirus exposure and HLA in healthy donors. Sequenced by immunoSEQ multiplex PCR; TCRdb stores in-frame clones only, minus some. The repertoire includes about 160,000 clones, approximately 78% of them detected once, and less than 1% sits in the top ten. The sequencing input was PBMCs. The receptors were sampled from a girl aged 2 to 10 in good health and CMV-seropositive. CDR3s include the opening cysteine and the closing phenylalanine or tryptophan.

V | CDR3
TRBV6-5 | CASSYSEETQYF
TRBV27 | CASSLGRTGPPYF
TRBV30 | CAWSLTDNQPQHF
TRBV29-1 | CSVAPTGTEAFF
TRBV2 | CASRGTGDFSPLHF
TRBV19 | CASCGGSCTGELFF
TRBV30 | CAWSPWGEQPQHF
TRBV25-1 | CASTGYQNTEAFF
TRBV13 | CASNQDSTGELFF
TRBV6-1 | CASSESIPSSYEQYF
TRBV9 | CASSVGLAGVQETQYF
TRBV30 | CAWSAWTFPVSSVTGTDTQYF
TRBV5-6 | CASSLGGTGLGEQFF
TRBV30 | CAWSNNRGKETQYF
TRBV4-1 | CASSPETGAVTEAFF
TRBV5-6 | CASSREDIAQTQYF
TRBV6-5 | CASTRDRWYQETQYF
TRBV7-3 | CASSQGAANTGELFF
TRBV7-9 | CASSLGTGDTGELFF
TRBV30 | CAWSSRGWRNTGELFF
TRBV27 | CASSLQLSASNTEAFF
TRBV5-1 | CASSPTSGSSYNEQFF
TRBV25-1 | CASSSNGRGTEAFF
TRBV30 | CAWTRQMNTEAFF
TRBV11-2 | CASSLQGARNQPQHF
TRBV6-4 | CASSDGGQERYSNQPQHF
TRBV5-6 | CASSFFGGRIDTDTQYF
TRBV1 | CTSSWRRTGRLNQPQHF
TRBV7-9 | CASSSPGYQETQYF
TRBV28 | CASTTPGQLNYEQYF
TRBV5-4 | CASSLGTSGRETQYF
TRBV29-1 | CSVGGGPYEQYF
TRBV5-1 | CASSPGTGDEKLFF
TRBV5-1 | CASSFVQGSGEQYF
TRBV6-6 | CASSLNPGGYEQYF
TRBV4-1 | CASSQVGGIYGYTF
TRBV5-1 | CASSLAGGETQYF
TRBV27 | CASSPLTGGNSPLHF
TRBV2 | CASSVAGRYQETQYF
TRBV11-2 | CASSLLQEQETQYF
TRBV15 | CATSRDRGRQETQYF
TRBV29-1 | CSVLRDGTYEQYF
TRBV5-1 | CASSLQGDGYGYTF
TRBV19 | CASSILGGPSSYNEQFF